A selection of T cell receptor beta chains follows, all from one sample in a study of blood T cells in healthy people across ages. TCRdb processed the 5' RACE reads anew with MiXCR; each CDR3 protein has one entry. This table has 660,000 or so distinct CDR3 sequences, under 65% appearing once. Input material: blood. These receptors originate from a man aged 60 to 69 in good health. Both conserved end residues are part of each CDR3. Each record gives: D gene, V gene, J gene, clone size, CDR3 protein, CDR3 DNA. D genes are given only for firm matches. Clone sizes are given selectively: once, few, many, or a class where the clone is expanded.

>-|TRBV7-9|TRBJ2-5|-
CASSSIRAQETQYF
TGTGCCAGCAGCTCTATCCGGGCTCAAGAGACCCAGTACTTC
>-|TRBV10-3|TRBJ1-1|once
CAITSGTLNTEAFF
TGTGCCATCACCTCCGGGACCTTGAACACTGAAGCTTTCTTT
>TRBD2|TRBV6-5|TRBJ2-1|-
CASSYRAGGYNEQFF
TGTGCCAGCAGTTACCGGGCGGGGGGCTACAATGAGCAGTTCTTC
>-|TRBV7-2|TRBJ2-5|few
CASSPRIQETQYF
TGTGCCAGCAGCCCCAGGATCCAAGAGACCCAGTACTTC
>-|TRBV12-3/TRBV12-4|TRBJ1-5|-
CASSFTSQVTPQHF
TGTGCCAGCAGTTTCACCTCCCAGGTTACGCCCCAGCATTTT
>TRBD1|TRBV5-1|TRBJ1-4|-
CASSFGQGNEKLFF
TGCGCCAGCAGCTTCGGACAGGGGAATGAAAAACTGTTTTTT
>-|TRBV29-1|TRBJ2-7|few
CSVGRGSSYEQYF
TGCAGCGTTGGCAGGGGAAGCTCCTACGAGCAGTACTTC
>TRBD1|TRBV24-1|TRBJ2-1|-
CATRDAGTDMFF
TGTGCCACCAGAGATGCCGGGACAGACATGTTCTTC
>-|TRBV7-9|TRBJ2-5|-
CASSLVSIRQETQYF
TGTGCCAGCAGCTTAGTCTCAATCCGCCAAGAGACCCAGTACTTC
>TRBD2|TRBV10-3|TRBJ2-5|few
CATGRGGQETQYF
TGTGCCACCGGGCGGGGAGGGCAAGAGACCCAGTACTTC
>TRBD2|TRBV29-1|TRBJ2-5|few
CSAAGLAGGRKETQYF
TGCAGCGCAGCGGGACTAGCGGGGGGCAGAAAAGAGACCCAGTACTTC
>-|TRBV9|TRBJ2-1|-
CASSVAGTSSYNEQFF
TGTGCCAGCAGCGTAGCTGGGACATCCTCCTACAATGAGCAGTTCTTC
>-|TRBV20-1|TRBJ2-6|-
CSASQETARRSGANVLTF
TGCAGTGCTAGCCAAGAGACAGCCAGAAGGTCCGGGGCCAACGTCCTGACTTTC
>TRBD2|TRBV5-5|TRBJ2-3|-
CASSLGLAGGLFTDTQYF
TGTGCCAGCAGCCTGGGACTAGCGGGGGGGCTGTTCACAGATACGCAGTATTTT
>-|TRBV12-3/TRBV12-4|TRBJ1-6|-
CVSSFDGVSSYNSPLHF
TGTGTCAGCAGTTTTGACGGAGTAAGCTCCTATAATTCACCCCTCCACTTT
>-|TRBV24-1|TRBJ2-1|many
CATSDYRVGSYNEQFF
TGTGCCACCAGTGATTACAGGGTCGGGTCCTACAATGAGCAGTTCTTC
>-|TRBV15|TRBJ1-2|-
CATSRDQTNYGYTF
TGTGCCACCAGCAGAGATCAAACTAACTATGGCTACACCTTC
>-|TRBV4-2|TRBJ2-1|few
CASSQATAQFWDEQFF
TGTGCCAGCAGCCAAGCGACAGCCCAATTCTGGGATGAGCAGTTCTTC
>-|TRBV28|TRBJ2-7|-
CASKQVTNEQYF
TGTGCCAGCAAACAGGTTACCAACGAGCAGTACTTC
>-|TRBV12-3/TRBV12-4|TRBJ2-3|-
CASSYRDDTDTQYF
TGTGCCAGCAGCTACCGGGACGACACAGATACGCAGTATTTT
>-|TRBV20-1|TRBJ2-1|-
CSANSRSSYNEQFF
TGCAGTGCGAACTCCCGCAGCTCCTACAATGAGCAGTTCTTC
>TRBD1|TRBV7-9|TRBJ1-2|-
CASSREAGTVSNYGYTF
TGTGCCAGCAGCCGGGAAGCCGGGACAGTAAGCAACTATGGCTACACCTTC
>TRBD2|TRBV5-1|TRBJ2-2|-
CASSPSSSGGVSGELFF
TGCGCCAGCAGCCCGTCCTCTAGCGGGGGTGTCTCCGGGGAGCTGTTTTTT
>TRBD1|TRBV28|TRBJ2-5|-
CASSSGGSETQYF
TGTGCCAGCAGTTCAGGGGGCTCGGAGACCCAGTACTTC